Listed here is a single T cell receptor beta chain. The CDR3 runs 16 residues. Germline CDR1 reads ENHRY; CDR2 reads SYGVKD. The V gene end was trimmed by 2 bases and the J gene end by 5 bases; junction bases not matched to a gene: 8. Libraries were prepared by immunoSEQ multiplex PCR; TCRdb keeps only in-frame clonotypes and omits some of them. The table has about 200,000 clones, around 87% seen once. This record belongs to a study of blood T cell repertoires in COVID-19. The sequence was obtained from a woman between 50 and 59 years old with COVID-19, enrolled during active disease. The chain uses TRBV10-3 and TRBJ2-3, with 9 bases matching TRBD1. Material for sequencing was peripheral blood. This CDR3 reads CAISEQGGQGQDTQYF. The CDR3 DNA sequence: TGTGCCATCAGTGAGCAGGGGGGACAGGGACAAGATACGCAGTATTTT.